The 15 T cell receptor beta chains presented below share a single source sample, sequenced in a study of T-cell memory formation after mild COVID-19. TCRdb passed the 5' RACE reads through MiXCR, listing each CDR3 protein once. Of tens of thousands of distinct CDR3 sequences detected, approximately 15% appear once; the ten largest clones hold roughly 33%. The sample taken for sequencing was PBMCs or a T cell subset sorted from them (not recorded which). These receptors all stem from an adult woman who had mild COVID-19 (a few samples of this study predate the infection). Cell type and time point are not known.

CDR3: CAISEWSVQETQYF. The CDR3 DNA reads as TGTGCCATCAGTGAGTGGTCGGTCCAAGAGACCCAGTACTTC. This rearrangement joins TRBV10-3 to TRBJ2-5; no firm D call. The CDR3 is 14 residues long. Between the trimmed V and J ends, which lost 1 base and 1 base, there was a span of 7 bases. CDR1 and CDR2 from the germline V gene are ENHRY and SYGVKD.

The chain carries TRBV6-5 and TRBJ2-5, with 8 positions matching TRBD1. The CDR3 covers 17 residues. J lost 6 bases, V lost 3 bases, and 15 bases had no gene match. From germline, CDR1 is MNHEY and CDR2 SVGAGI. The CDR3 DNA is TGTGCCAGCAGTTATTTCCTCCCAGGGGGCGTGGACCAGACCCAGTACTTC. Translated: CASSYFLPGGVDQTQYF.

The chain recombines TRBV12-3 or TRBV12-4 with TRBJ1-1; D unresolved. This CDR3 is built from 12 residues. The V and J ends lost 6 bases and 11 bases respectively, with 16 bases between them. For the CDR3, the DNA is TGTGCCAGCAGCCCTGGGAGGCCGGAGGCTTTCTTT. Residues: CASSPGRPEAFF.

The chain recombines TRBV7-9 with TRBJ2-1; the match to TRBD1 covers 9 bases. Germline CDR1 reads SEHNR; CDR2 reads FQNEAQ (reference sequence). CDR3 length: 17 amino acids. The V gene end was trimmed by 5 bases and the J gene end by 3 bases; junction bases not matched to a gene: 11. The CDR3 nucleotides are TGTGCCAGCAGCGACCTCTATGGGACAGGGCACTACAATGAGCAGTTCTTC. Its protein is CASSDLYGTGHYNEQFF.

The chain couples TRBV7-9 to TRBJ1-2; 7 bases are shared with TRBD1. The CDR3 has 13 residues. CDR1 and CDR2 from the germline V gene are SEHNR and FQNEAQ (reference sequence). The V segment lost 5 bases and the J segment 4 bases; nucleotides outside the gene matches: 4. CDR3 nucleotide sequence: TGTGCCAGCAGCCGCCGGGACAGCTATGGCTACACCTTC. It is translated as CASSRRDSYGYTF.

This clonotype was counted a few times. V gene TRBV12-3 or TRBV12-4 combines with J gene TRBJ2-1; 10 bases fit TRBD2. CDR3 size: 16 residues. Germline trimming cut 4 bases from V and 4 bases from J; bases unmatched to any gene: 7. In DNA, the CDR3 is TGTGCCAGCAGTTCTGACAGCGGGGGGGTTTACAATGAGCAGTTCTTC. The encoded protein is CASSSDSGGVYNEQFF.

The genes are TRBV25-1 and TRBJ2-7, with D uncertain. The germline V and J ends were trimmed by 7 bases and 2 bases, with 9 bases remaining between them. The germline CDR1 and CDR2 sequences are MGHDK and SYGVNS. CDR3 size: 12 residues. CDR3 amino acids: CASMDGAYEQYF. DNA of the CDR3: TGTGCCAGCATGGACGGCGCCTACGAGCAGTACTTC.

In its sample, this clonotype was seen many times. This rearrangement joins TRBV7-8 to TRBJ2-7; TRBD2 is a possible D gene (5 bases). V was cut by 2 bases and J by 2 bases, with 7 bases left in between. CDR1 and CDR2 (germline): SGHVS, FQNEAQ. CDR3 length: 13 residues. CDR3 sequence reads: CASSLRGPYEQYF. The CDR3 DNA is TGTGCCAGCAGCTTACGGGGTCCCTACGAGCAGTACTTC.

In this sample, this clonotype turned up a few times. The chain uses TRBV7-9 and TRBJ1-1; the D is unclear. Germline V lookup: CDR1 SEHNR, CDR2 FQNEAQ (reference sequence). This CDR3 contains 11 residues. Trimming pared 7 bases from V and 5 bases from J, leaving 8 bases between. CDR3 in amino acids: CASNLGTEAFF. CDR3 nucleotides: TGTGCCAGCAATCTCGGGACTGAAGCTTTCTTT.

This clonotype was seen a few times. V is TRBV29-1 and J is TRBJ2-3, with 8 bases aligning to TRBD1. This CDR3 has 15 amino acids. Losses at the gene ends were 6 bases for V and 0 bases for J; bases not matched to a gene: 8. The germline V gene has CDR1 SQVTM and CDR2 ANQGSEA. The CDR3 sequence is CSVHRGVGSTDTQYF. The CDR3 DNA reads TGCAGCGTACACAGGGGGGTGGGGAGCACAGATACGCAGTATTTT.

This clonotype came up a few times. V is TRBV7-9 and J is TRBJ1-4; D unclear. Germline CDR1 reads SEHNR; CDR2 reads FQNEAQ (reference sequence). Trimming pared 4 bases from V and 8 bases from J, leaving 17 bases between. The CDR3 covers 15 residues. Here the CDR3 DNA reads TGTGCCAGCAGCTCAGTTATCGGGTCCGGCGAAAAACTGTTTTTT. Its protein is CASSSVIGSGEKLFF.

The chain combines TRBV6-1 with TRBJ1-5; TRBD1 agrees at 10 bases. V was pared by 5 bases and J by 7 bases, with 8 bases of the junction left unmatched. In germline, CDR1 is MNHNS, CDR2 SASEGT. The CDR3 spans 15 residues. CDR3 loop: CASSLWDRGKQPQHF. As DNA, the CDR3 is TGTGCCAGCAGTCTTTGGGACAGGGGTAAGCAGCCCCAGCATTTT.

The V gene is TRBV9, the J gene TRBJ1-2; D is perhaps TRBD1 (5 bases). The germline V and J ends were trimmed by 0 bases and 8 bases, with 20 bases remaining between them. This CDR3 has 16 amino acids. Germline V gene data show CDR1 as SGDLS and CDR2 as YYNGEE. CDR3 in DNA: TGTGCCAGCAGCGTAGGGGGTTCCGGGGCCGATGGGGGCTACACCTTC. Amino acid sequence: CASSVGGSGADGGYTF.

The chain uses TRBV5-1 and TRBJ2-5; D is unresolved. Germline V CDR1 and CDR2: SGHRS, YFSETQ. The CDR3 extends over 14 amino acids. Trimming left V 5 bases short and J 3 bases short, with 14 bases between. This chain's CDR3 is CASSVDGLEETQYF. The CDR3 DNA sequence: TGCGCCAGCAGTGTCGATGGGCTTGAAGAGACCCAGTACTTC.

The chain joins TRBV7-9 to TRBJ2-3; TRBD2 matches 10 bases. V gave up 5 bases and J gave up 0 bases; unmatched junction bases: 11. Germline CDR1 reads SEHNR; CDR2 reads FQNEAQ (reference sequence). This CDR3 region has 18 residues. CDR3 nucleotide sequence: TGTGCCAGCAGCCCTGGAGCTAGCGGGAGCCCTAGCACAGATACGCAGTATTTT. It specifies CASSPGASGSPSTDTQYF. Looking up the rest from reference TRBV7-9 and TRBJ2-3 gives the full variable domain: DTGVSQNPRHKITKRGQNVTFRCDPISEHNRLYWYRQTLGQGPEFLTYFQNEAQLEKSRLLSDRFSAERPKGSFSTLEIQRTEQGDSAMYLCASSPGASGSPSTDTQYFGPGTRLTVL.